This T cell receptor beta chain was sequenced for a study of blood T cell repertoires in COVID-19. Unmatched junction bases numbered 10, after V lost 6 bases and J lost 3 bases. This CDR3 has 15 amino acids. Germline CDR1 is ENHRY and CDR2 is SYGVKD. Clones were read by immunoSEQ multiplex PCR, and TCRdb kept only the in-frame ones, dropping some. The sample lists some 200,000 clones, under 85% occurring once. The clonotype originates from a woman aged 40-49 years with acute or convalescent COVID-19. The chain couples TRBV10-3 to TRBJ2-7; 8 nucleotides line up with TRBD1. Input material: peripheral blood. The CDR3 region has the DNA TGTGCCATCAGACCACAGGGGGAGTTGGTCTACGAGCAGTACTTC. This sequence encodes CAIRPQGELVYEQYF.